This TCR beta chain is from a study of blood T cell repertoires in COVID-19. At the level of the study: Donors in the United States, Italy and Spain gave samples during acute or convalescent COVID-19. PBMCs, B-cell-depleted T cells, or T cells were the source of the cDNA or gDNA that made up the material.

It was during active infection that Seattle patients were enrolled and then longitudinally followed. How the authors handled the data: By means of reference gene primer amplification, nucleated cell counts were estimated. Data came from immunoSEQ multiplex PCR; TCRdb stores just in-frame clones and leaves some out. V and J calls and clone size are as listed in that table; D and trimming were resolved from the DNA. This sample has 250,000 to 300,000 clones, with about 90% found just once. V was clipped by 6 bases and J by 1 base, with 8 bases between them. The CDR3 covers 13 residues. Sequencing was performed on peripheral blood. This TCR was sampled from a woman between 50 and 59 years old with COVID-19, enrolled during active disease. The chain links TRBV12-3 or TRBV12-4 to TRBJ2-3; no definite D call. The CDR3 here is CASRVSGTDTQYF. CDR3 nucleotides: TGTGCCAGCAGAGTATCAGGCACAGATACGCAGTATTTT.